Shown below are 2 T cell receptor beta chains from a single sample sequenced in a study of response to subunit inactivated influenza vaccine. TCRdb redid the calling of the RT-PCR reads with MiXCR, one entry per CDR3 protein. The sample holds some 570,000 distinct CDR3 sequences, over 9% seen once. This sample was also put to use in a study of T cells expressing NK-cell markers. As reported in that work: cDNA encoding TCR beta was synthesized via 5'RACE template switching incorporating UMIs.

Specimen: PBMCs from blood, collected on the day of vaccination. The receptors here all came from a man over 45 who received an inactivated influenza vaccine.

This clonotype was found a few times. The gene calls are TRBV12-3 or TRBV12-4 and TRBJ2-1; 8 positions match TRBD1. Trimming at V came to 6 bases and at J to 0 bases, leaving 4 bases not matched to a gene. The CDR3 is 15 amino acids. The CDR3 nucleotides are TGTGCCAGCAGGCTCGACAGGGGCTCCTACAATGAGCAGTTCTTC. It encodes CASRLDRGSYNEQFF.

This clonotype appeared many times. The chain uses TRBV12-3 or TRBV12-4 and TRBJ1-5; D uncertain. This CDR3 spans 15 amino acids. The V and J ends lost 4 bases and 9 bases respectively, with 19 bases between them. CDR3 residues: CASSSRGRPIRPQHF. DNA for the CDR3: TGTGCCAGCAGTTCTCGTGGACGGCCGATCCGGCCCCAGCATTTT.